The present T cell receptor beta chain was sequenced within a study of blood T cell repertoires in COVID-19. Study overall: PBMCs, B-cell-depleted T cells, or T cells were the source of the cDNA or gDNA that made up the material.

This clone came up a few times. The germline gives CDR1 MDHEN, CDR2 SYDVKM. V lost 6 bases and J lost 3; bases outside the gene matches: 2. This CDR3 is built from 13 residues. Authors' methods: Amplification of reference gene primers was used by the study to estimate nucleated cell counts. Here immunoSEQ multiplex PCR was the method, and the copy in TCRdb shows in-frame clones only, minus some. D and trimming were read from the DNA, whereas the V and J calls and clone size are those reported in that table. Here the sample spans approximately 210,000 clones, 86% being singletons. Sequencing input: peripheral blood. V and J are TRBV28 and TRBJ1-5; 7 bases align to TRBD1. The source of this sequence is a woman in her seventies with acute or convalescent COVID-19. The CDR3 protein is CASRTGYNQPQHF. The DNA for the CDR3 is TGTGCCAGCAGGACAGGGTACAATCAGCCCCAGCATTTT.